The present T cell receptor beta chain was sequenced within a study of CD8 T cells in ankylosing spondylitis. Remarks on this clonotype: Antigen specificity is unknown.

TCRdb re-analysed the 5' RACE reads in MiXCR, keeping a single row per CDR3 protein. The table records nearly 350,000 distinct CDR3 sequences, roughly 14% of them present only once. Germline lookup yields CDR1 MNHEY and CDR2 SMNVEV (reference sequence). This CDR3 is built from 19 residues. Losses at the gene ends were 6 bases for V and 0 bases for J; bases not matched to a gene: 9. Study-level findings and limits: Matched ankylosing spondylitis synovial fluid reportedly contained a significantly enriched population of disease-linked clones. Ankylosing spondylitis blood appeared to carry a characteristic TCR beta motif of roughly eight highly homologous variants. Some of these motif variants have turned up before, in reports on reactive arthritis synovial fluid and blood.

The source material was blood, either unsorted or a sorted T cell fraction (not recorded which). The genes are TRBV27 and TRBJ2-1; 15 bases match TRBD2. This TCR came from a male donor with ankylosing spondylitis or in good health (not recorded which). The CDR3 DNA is TGTGCCAGCAGGCCTCCGGGACTAGCGGGGGGACCCTCCTACAATGAGCAGTTCTTC. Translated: CASRPPGLAGGPSYNEQFF.